One sample yielded the 16 T cell receptor beta chains listed below, sequenced in a study of blood T cell repertoires in COVID-19. This table comes from immunoSEQ multiplex PCR, and its TCRdb copy is limited to in-frame clones, with some not included. The sample carries 250,000 to 300,000 clones, over 80% recorded once. Specimen: PBMCs or T cells enriched from blood (not recorded which). These receptors were collected from a human donor in a cohort exposed to, infected with or recovered from COVID-19 (not recorded which). The donor label of this sample is uncertain.

The rearrangement uses TRBV12-3 or TRBV12-4 and TRBJ1-3; D gene uncertain. This CDR3 region has 12 residues. The V end was cut by 5 bases, the J end by 7 bases, with 9 bases between. CDR3 residues: CASSLSLNTIYF. Written as DNA, the CDR3 is TGTGCCAGCAGTCTAAGCTTGAACACCATATATTTT.

The rearrangement links TRBV6-1 to TRBJ1-4; D perhaps matches TRBD1 (6 bases). Germline CDR1 is MNHNS and CDR2 is SASEGT. Trimming pared 1 base from V and 6 bases from J, leaving 9 bases between. CDR3 length: 14 residues. The CDR3: CASSEVWGHEKLFF. The CDR3 DNA reads TGTGCCAGCAGTGAAGTATGGGGGCATGAAAAACTGTTTTTT.

V and J are TRBV4-3 and TRBJ1-1; D gene unclear. Germline-derived CDR1 and CDR2 are LGHNA and YSLEER. The CDR3 loop spans 14 amino acids. V gave up 0 bases and J gave up 3 bases, with 8 bases separating them. The CDR3 is CASSQDLAYTEAFF. In DNA form, the CDR3 reads TGCGCCAGCAGCCAAGATCTGGCCTACACTGAAGCTTTCTTT.

This clone was detected only once. V is TRBV27 and J is TRBJ1-1; TRBD1 aligns across 8 bases. Germline V lookup: CDR1 MNHEY, CDR2 SMNVEV (reference sequence). With 5 bases clipped from V and 6 bases from J, the junction kept 11 bases outside the gene matches. The CDR3 is 15 amino acids. This CDR3 reads CASSPDRGDAAEAFF. The CDR3 region has the DNA TGTGCCAGCAGTCCCGACAGGGGCGACGCCGCTGAAGCTTTCTTT.

This chain joins TRBV28 and TRBJ2-7, with TRBD1 matching over 9 bases. The CDR3 runs 15 residues. V shed 7 bases and J 2 bases; nucleotides not matched to a gene: 9. Germline loops: CDR1 MDHEN, CDR2 SYDVKM. The CDR3 DNA reads TGTGCCAGCACTACATACAGGGGGCCAGCCTACGAGCAGTACTTC. It translates to CASTTYRGPAYEQYF.

The rearrangement joins TRBV30 to TRBJ2-7; TRBD1 is a possible D gene (6 bases). This CDR3 is built from 13 residues. V lost 6 bases and J 1 base, leaving 13 bases between the germline ends. Per germline, CDR1 GTSNPN and CDR2 SVGIG (reference sequence). CDR3 loop: CACLGTSSYEQYF. The CDR3 DNA follows: TGTGCCTGTCTCGGGACAAGTTCCTACGAGCAGTACTTC.

The chain couples TRBV18 to TRBJ1-1, with 8 positions matching TRBD1. V trimming: 6 bases; J trimming: 3 bases; junction bases outside the gene matches: 12. Germline V gene sequence: CDR1 KGHSH, CDR2 LQKENI. This CDR3 region has 16 residues. The CDR3 spells CASSPRFRQGYTEAFF. The DNA for the CDR3 is TGTGCCAGCTCCCCCAGATTTAGACAGGGGTACACTGAAGCTTTCTTT.

The V gene is TRBV4-2, the J gene TRBJ2-5; 11 nucleotides align to TRBD2. Per germline, CDR1 LGHNA and CDR2 YNFKEQ. With V trimmed by 0 bases and J by 4 bases, 4 bases remained unmatched. The CDR3 consists of 16 residues. CDR3 in DNA: TGTGCCAGCAGCCAAGATGCTAGCGGGGGGTTAGAGACCCAGTACTTC. Amino acid sequence: CASSQDASGGLETQYF.

The rearrangement joins TRBV2 to TRBJ1-1, with 7 bases aligning to TRBD1. There are 13 residues in the CDR3. The germline V gene encodes CDR1 SNHLY and CDR2 FYNNEI. The junction had 5 bases not matched to a gene; V was cut back by 5 bases and J by 5 bases. CDR3 residues: CASSPGGWTEAFF. The CDR3 DNA follows: TGTGCCAGCAGTCCAGGGGGGTGGACTGAAGCTTTCTTT.

The chain couples TRBV7-9 to TRBJ1-1; 9 bases align to TRBD1. CDR3 length equals 15 residues. CDR1 and CDR2 (germline): SEHNR, FQNEAQ (reference sequence). The V and J ends lost 7 bases and 0 bases, in that order; junction bases with no gene match: 6. The CDR3 sequence is CASTDGQGLNTEAFF. DNA of the CDR3: TGTGCCAGCACCGACGGACAGGGGTTGAACACTGAAGCTTTCTTT.

The V call is TRBV19, the J call TRBJ1-1, with D uncertain. This CDR3 has 13 amino acids. CDR1 and CDR2 (germline): LNHDA, SQIVND (reference sequence). The V and J ends lost 5 bases and 1 base respectively, with 8 bases between them. Here the CDR3 reads CASSVRGNTEAFF. The DNA for the CDR3 is TGTGCCAGTAGTGTTCGCGGGAACACTGAAGCTTTCTTT.

The V and J genes are TRBV2 and TRBJ1-3; D is unclear. This CDR3 contains 13 residues. Trimming shortened V by 11 bases and J by 0 bases, and 11 bases separated the two germline ends. CDR1 is SNHLY and CDR2 is FYNNEI in the germline V gene. The CDR3 protein is CASGQFSGNTIYF. The CDR3 DNA reads as TGTGCCTCAGGCCAATTCTCTGGAAACACCATATATTTT.

The chain recombines TRBV9 with TRBJ2-3; 10 positions agree with TRBD1. The germline gives CDR1 SGDLS, CDR2 YYNGEE. J was trimmed by 8 bases and V by 3 bases; bases with no gene match: 6. The CDR3 extends over 14 amino acids. The CDR3 DNA is TGTGCCAGCAGCGCCCGGACAGGGGGAATTACGCAGTATTTT. It encodes CASSARTGGITQYF.

The V and J genes are TRBV7-9 and TRBJ1-2; a weak D match, TRBD1 (5 bases). The CDR3 consists of 13 residues. The V gene's germline CDR1 is SEHNR and CDR2 FQNEAQ (reference sequence). The V end lost 5 bases, the J end lost 4 bases, and 11 bases lay between the germline ends. CDR3: CASSPTEVYGYTF. As DNA, the CDR3 is TGTGCCAGCAGCCCGACAGAAGTCTATGGCTACACCTTC.

This clone occurred a few times. The V and J genes are TRBV28 and TRBJ2-3; TRBD2 matches at 10 bases. CDR1 is MDHEN, CDR2 SYDVKM, per germline. The CDR3 has 13 amino acids. Trimming removed 8 bases from V and 1 base from J; junction bases left unmatched: 0. CDR3 residues: CASGLAGTDTQYF. The CDR3 region has the DNA TGTGCCAGCGGACTAGCGGGCACAGATACGCAGTATTTT.

The chain joins TRBV4-1 to TRBJ1-4; D gene ambiguous. The CDR3 extends over 14 amino acids. The germline V and J ends were trimmed by 0 bases and 2 bases, with 4 bases remaining between them. Germline lookup yields CDR1 MGHRA and CDR2 YSYEKL. Written as DNA, the CDR3 is TGCGCCAGCAGCCAAGAACAGACTAATGAAAAACTGTTTTTT. It encodes CASSQEQTNEKLFF.